The clone carrying this TCR beta chain was observed at least ten times. What it recognizes is unknown. These data belong to a study of early T cells in non-severe SARS-CoV-2 infection. General study findings and limits: Anti-spike CD8 specificities were favored by VDJdb matching, whose results missed private and CD4 specificities.

Unique molecular identifiers were affixed to single, distinct cDNA molecules. TCRdb ran MiXCR on the 5' RACE reads and lists one entry per CDR3 protein. The table has tens of thousands of distinct CDR3 sequences, roughly an eighth seen once. V was pared by 2 bases and J by 6 bases, with 13 bases of the junction left unmatched. The CDR3 is made up of 16 amino acids. Germline loops: CDR1 SGHTA, CDR2 FQGNSA. Input material: whole blood. The TCR sequence derives from an adult who was a healthcare worker with PCR-confirmed SARS-CoV-2 infection or an uninfected control (not recorded which). The chain is built from TRBV7-2 and TRBJ2-7; 7 nucleotides agree with TRBD1. The CDR3 DNA reads TGTGCCAGCAGCTTAACCATACAGGGGTGGGGTCGCGAGCAGTACTTC. Its translation is CASSLTIQGWGREQYF.